This T cell receptor (beta chain) was profiled in a study of neurological immune-mediated disorders. Synthesis of cDNA was performed by 5'RACE using 10-nucleotide random UMIs. MiXCR, run by TCRdb on the 5' RACE reads, gives a single entry per CDR3 protein. Of over 45,000 distinct CDR3 sequences in the sample, about 4.2% were seen once. Study observations and caveats: Across subjects, expanded clones had no CDR3 amino acid sequences in common, pointing to private repertoires in all groups. Phylogenetic analysis grouped 18 of 34 multiple sclerosis patients' repertoires together, suggesting a possible repertoire signature. TCR clonal expansion peaked in HTLV-1-associated myelopathy patients and was lowest in multiple sclerosis patients.

This CDR3 is built from 15 residues. The junction had 5 bases not matched to a gene; V was cut back by 3 bases and J by 6 bases. Germline CDR1 and CDR2: DFQATT and SNEGSKA (reference sequence). This clonotype has ten or more counts. What it binds is not known. This chain connects TRBV20-1 to TRBJ1-6; 10 nucleotides align to TRBD1. The receptor was derived from a woman between 40 and 50 years old with multiple sclerosis. The sample comprised CD4+ T cells from blood. CDR3 residues: CSASRDRGPNSPLHF. In DNA form, the CDR3 reads TGCAGTGCTAGCCGCGACAGGGGGCCTAATTCACCCCTCCACTTT.